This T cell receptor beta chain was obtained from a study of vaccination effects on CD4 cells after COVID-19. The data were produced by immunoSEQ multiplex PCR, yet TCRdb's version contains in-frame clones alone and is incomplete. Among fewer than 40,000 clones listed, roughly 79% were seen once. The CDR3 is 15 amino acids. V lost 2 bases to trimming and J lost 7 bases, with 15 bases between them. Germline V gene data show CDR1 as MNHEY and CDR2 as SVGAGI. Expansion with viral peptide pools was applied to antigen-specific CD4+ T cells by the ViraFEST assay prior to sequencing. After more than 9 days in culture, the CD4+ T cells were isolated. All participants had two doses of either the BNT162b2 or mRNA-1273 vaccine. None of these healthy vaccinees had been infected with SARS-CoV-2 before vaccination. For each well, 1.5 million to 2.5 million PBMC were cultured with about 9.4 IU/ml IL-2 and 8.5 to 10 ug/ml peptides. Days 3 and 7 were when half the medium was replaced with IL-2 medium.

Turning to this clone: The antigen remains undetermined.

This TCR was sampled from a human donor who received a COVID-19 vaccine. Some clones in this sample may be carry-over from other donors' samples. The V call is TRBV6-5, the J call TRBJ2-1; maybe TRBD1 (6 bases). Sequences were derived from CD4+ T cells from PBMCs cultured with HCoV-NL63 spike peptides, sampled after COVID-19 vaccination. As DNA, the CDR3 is TGTGCCAGCAGTTACGTACAGGGCGTAGGAAATGAGCAGTTCTTC. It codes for CASSYVQGVGNEQFF.